Listed below are T cell receptor beta chains from one sample, sequenced in a study of cytomegalovirus exposure and HLA in healthy donors. The table came from immunoSEQ multiplex PCR; TCRdb's copy has only in-frame clones and leaves some out. The sample carries 240,000 or so clones, about 80% recorded once. Sequencing was done on a sample of PBMCs. The receptors stem from a woman aged 60-75 years in good health and CMV-seropositive. The CDR3 runs from the conserved cysteine through the conserved F or W. D genes are given only for firm matches. Rows may omit the clone size; those that give it use once, few, many or a size class.

clone_size j_call cdr3_length d_call v_call cdr3_aa cdr3_nt
- TRBJ2-4 15 - TRBV19 CASSIDNRLLNIQYF TGTGCCAGTAGTATAGATAATCGACTATTGAACATTCAGTACTTC
- TRBJ2-5 14 - TRBV6-1 CASSPLGVLETQYF TGTGCCAGCAGCCCCTTAGGAGTCCTAGAGACTCAGTACTTC
- TRBJ2-2 15 TRBD1 TRBV28 CASRLGQVNTGELFF TGTGCCAGCAGGCTAGGACAGGTCAACACCGGGGAGCTGTTTTTT
- TRBJ1-2 11 - TRBV20-1 CSAHTGSGYTF TGCAGTGCTCATACGGGGTCTGGCTACACCTTC
- TRBJ2-7 15 TRBD2 TRBV4-1 CASSQVGTSYDEQYF TGCGCCAGCAGCCAAGTCGGGACTAGCTACGACGAGCAGTACTTC
- TRBJ1-1 13 - TRBV19 CASSIIRETEAFF TGTGCCAGTAGTATAATTCGGGAGACTGAAGCTTTCTTT
- TRBJ2-7 13 - TRBV27 CASSIAVSYEQYF TGTGCCAGCAGCATAGCGGTCTCCTACGAGCAGTACTTC
- TRBJ2-3 16 - TRBV9 CASSPVFLRRSDTQYF TGTGCCAGCAGCCCTGTTTTCCTCAGGAGGAGTGATACGCAGTATTTT
- TRBJ2-3 15 - TRBV5-5 CASTRTALSTDTQYF TGTGCCAGCACGCGGACAGCCCTTTCGACAGATACGCAGTATTTT
- TRBJ2-7 15 TRBD1 TRBV9 CASSFPGTGDDEQYF TGTGCCAGCAGCTTCCCCGGGACAGGGGACGACGAGCAGTACTTC
- TRBJ1-2 15 TRBD1 TRBV6-5 CASSYLLTGTYGYTF TGTGCCAGCAGTTACCTCCTGACAGGGACCTATGGCTACACCTTC
- TRBJ2-1 11 - TRBV5-1 CASSTRDEQFF TGCGCCAGCAGCACCCGGGATGAGCAGTTCTTC
- TRBJ1-1 14 - TRBV5-4 CASSLDPTRSEAFF TGTGCCAGCAGCTTGGACCCCACGCGCTCCGAAGCTTTCTTT
- TRBJ1-5 15 TRBD1 TRBV27 CASSLTGGDNQPQHF TGTGCCAGCAGTTTGACAGGGGGGGACAATCAGCCCCAGCATTTT
few TRBJ1-5 15 - TRBV28 CASTGGLSGNQPQHF TGTGCCAGCACGGGGGGGCTAAGCGGCAATCAGCCCCAGCATTTT
few TRBJ1-5 13 - TRBV2 CASSQGWNQPQHF TGTGCCAGCAGTCAGGGTTGGAATCAGCCCCAGCATTTT
- TRBJ1-2 15 TRBD1 TRBV7-9 CASSLGTGRNYGYTF TGTGCCAGCAGCTTGGGGACAGGGAGGAACTATGGCTACACCTTC
- TRBJ2-7 15 TRBD2 TRBV6-5 CASSYIAGGLKEQYF TGTGCCAGCAGTTACATAGCGGGAGGGCTAAAGGAGCAGTACTTC
- TRBJ2-1 12 - TRBV4-1 CASSQGLNEQFF TGCGCCAGCAGCCAAGGTCTTAATGAGCAGTTCTTC
- TRBJ2-1 16 - TRBV13 CASSSLASSSYNEQFF TGTGCCAGCAGCTCCTTAGCGTCGAGCTCCTACAATGAGCAGTTCTTC
few TRBJ2-7 15 TRBD2 TRBV9 CASSVGTSGRTGQYF TGTGCCAGCAGCGTAGGGACTAGCGGGAGGACTGGGCAGTACTTC
- TRBJ1-2 14 - TRBV5-1 CASKSGLSNYGYTF TGCGCCAGCAAATCGGGACTATCGAACTATGGCTACACCTTC
- TRBJ2-3 14 - TRBV5-1 CASSPQAFPDTQYF TGCGCCAGCAGCCCCCAGGCCTTCCCAGATACGCAGTATTTT
- TRBJ2-3 15 TRBD2 TRBV5-6 CASRVSGKFTDTQYF TGTGCCAGCAGGGTTAGCGGGAAATTCACAGATACGCAGTATTTT
- TRBJ2-7 15 TRBD1 TRBV5-1 CASSPRTGQASEQYF TGCGCCAGCAGCCCGCGGACAGGGCAGGCGAGCGAGCAGTACTTC
- TRBJ1-4 13 - TRBV6-1 CAIRTATNEKLFF TGTGCCATCCGGACAGCAACTAATGAAAAACTGTTTTTT
- TRBJ2-7 14 - TRBV10-3 CAISGGPRTYEQYF TGTGCCATCAGTGGTGGCCCCAGAACCTACGAGCAGTACTTC
- TRBJ2-1 16 TRBD2 TRBV11-3 CASRQRTSGRNNEQFF TGTGCCAGCAGGCAGAGGACTAGCGGGAGGAACAATGAGCAGTTCTTC
- TRBJ2-7 15 - TRBV7-9 CASSDSGTVPYEQYF TGTGCCAGCAGCGATAGCGGGACAGTTCCCTACGAGCAGTACTTC
- TRBJ2-4 15 TRBD1 TRBV27 CASRGGQGGGNIQYF TGTGCCAGCAGAGGGGGACAGGGAGGGGGAAACATTCAGTACTTC
- TRBJ2-2 15 - TRBV9 CASSPEGGVAGELFF TGTGCCAGCAGCCCAGAGGGGGGGGTGGCCGGGGAGCTGTTTTTT
- TRBJ1-3 14 TRBD1 TRBV12-5 CASGRTGGADTIYF TGTGCTAGTGGACGGACAGGGGGCGCGGACACCATATATTTT
- TRBJ2-1 16 TRBD2 TRBV19 CASSLNSGSSYNEQFF TGTGCCAGTAGTTTAAATAGCGGGAGCTCCTACAATGAGCAGTTCTTC
few TRBJ2-5 11 - TRBV6-5 CASSYLETQYF TGTGCCAGCAGTTACCTGGAGACCCAGTACTTC
few TRBJ2-5 13 - TRBV18 CASSPGAGETQYF TGTGCCAGCTCACCGGGGGCTGGAGAGACCCAGTACTTC
once TRBJ1-3 17 TRBD1 TRBV4-1 CASSQGRQGRRGNTIYF TGCGCCAGCAGCCAGGGCCGACAGGGGAGAAGGGGAAACACCATATATTTT
- TRBJ2-6 17 - TRBV19 CASSIRVRGWGANVLTF TGTGCCAGTAGTATAAGGGTTAGGGGATGGGGGGCCAACGTCCTGACTTTC
- TRBJ2-5 17 - TRBV11-2 CASSLVRAEMYQETQYF TGTGCCAGCAGCTTAGTGAGGGCGGAGATGTACCAAGAGACCCAGTACTTC
- TRBJ2-7 17 TRBD2 TRBV2 CASRGTRRDYFSYEQYF TGTGCCAGCCGAGGAACTAGACGGGACTACTTCTCCTACGAGCAGTACTTC
- TRBJ2-7 14 - TRBV5-1 CASSLRGIPNEQYF TGCGCCAGCAGCTTGCGGGGGATTCCTAACGAGCAGTACTTC
few TRBJ2-1 13 TRBD2 TRBV19 CASKGTSIHEQFF TGTGCCAGTAAAGGGACTAGCATACATGAGCAGTTCTTC
- TRBJ1-2 13 TRBD1 TRBV7-9 CASSAGGARGYTF TGTGCCAGCAGTGCAGGGGGCGCCAGGGGCTACACCTTC
few TRBJ1-1 13 TRBD1 TRBV14 CASSPRTGGDAFF TGTGCCAGCAGCCCCCGGACAGGGGGTGACGCTTTCTTT
- TRBJ2-5 17 - TRBV7-2 CASSPLAGLGIRETQYF TGTGCCAGCAGCCCACTGGCGGGATTAGGCATTAGAGAGACCCAGTACTTC
- TRBJ2-4 12 TRBD1 TRBV10-3 CAISGQVNIQYF TGTGCCATCAGCGGACAGGTAAACATTCAGTACTTC
- TRBJ1-5 15 TRBD1 TRBV6-5 CASSYSHRGSQPQHF TGTGCCAGCAGTTACTCGCACAGGGGCTCCCAGCCCCAGCATTTT
- TRBJ2-7 15 - TRBV14 CASSQDTVRSYEQYF TGTGCCAGCAGCCAAGATACAGTTCGCTCCTACGAGCAGTACTTC
- TRBJ1-1 18 - TRBV28 CASSYVSGSRGGGGQAFF TGTGCCAGCAGTTACGTCTCGGGAAGTAGGGGGGGTGGAGGGCAAGCTTTCTTT
- TRBJ1-5 12 - TRBV28 CASSPPGRGRHF TGTGCCAGCAGTCCGCCTGGAAGGGGGAGACATTTT
few TRBJ2-7 17 TRBD2 TRBV5-4 CASSLYSGPRSSYEQYF TGTGCCAGCAGCTTGTATAGCGGGCCCAGGAGCTCCTACGAGCAGTACTTC
- TRBJ1-1 13 - TRBV27 CASSFVRRTEAFF TGTGCCAGCAGTTTCGTTAGGAGGACTGAAGCTTTCTTT
- TRBJ1-5 13 TRBD1 TRBV5-4 CASSLGQGQPQHF TGTGCCAGCAGCCTCGGACAGGGACAGCCCCAGCATTTT